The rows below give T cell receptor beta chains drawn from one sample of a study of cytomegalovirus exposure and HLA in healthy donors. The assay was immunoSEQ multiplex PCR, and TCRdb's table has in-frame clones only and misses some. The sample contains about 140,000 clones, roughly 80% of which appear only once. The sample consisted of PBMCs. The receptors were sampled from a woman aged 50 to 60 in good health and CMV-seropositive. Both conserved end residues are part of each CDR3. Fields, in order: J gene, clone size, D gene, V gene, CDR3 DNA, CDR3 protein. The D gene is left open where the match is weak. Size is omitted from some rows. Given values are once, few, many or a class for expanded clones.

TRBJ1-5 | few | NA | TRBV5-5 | TGTGCCAGCAGCACACGGGACACATATCAGCCCCAGCATTTT | CASSTRDTYQPQHF
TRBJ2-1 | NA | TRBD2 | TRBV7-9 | TGTGCCAGCAGCACAGCGGGGGGGCTTAATGAGCAGTTCTTC | CASSTAGGLNEQFF
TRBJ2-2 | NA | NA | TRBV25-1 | TGTGCCAGCAGCCGCCCTACAGGGCCCACCGGGGAGCTGTTTTTT | CASSRPTGPTGELFF
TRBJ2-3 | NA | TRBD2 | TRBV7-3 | TGTGCCAGCAGCTTAAGGGGGGTGACTAGCCGTTTTGGCACAGATACGCAGTATTTT | CASSLRGVTSRFGTDTQYF
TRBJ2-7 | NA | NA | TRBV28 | TGTGCCAGCGCTAAGATAGGGGGACCCTACGAGCAGTACTTC | CASAKIGGPYEQYF
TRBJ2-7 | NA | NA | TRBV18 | TGTGCCAGCTCACCGTCCGGGACAAGGGCATCCGAGCAGTACTTC | CASSPSGTRASEQYF
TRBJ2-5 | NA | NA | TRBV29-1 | TGCAGCGTTCTGGACCCGGGAGAAGAGACCCAGTACTTC | CSVLDPGEETQYF
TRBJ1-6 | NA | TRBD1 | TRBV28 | TGTGCCAGCAGTCCCCTGGACAGGTTTGGTTCACCCCTCCACTTT | CASSPLDRFGSPLHF
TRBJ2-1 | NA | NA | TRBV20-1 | TGCAGTGCTAGAAACCGGATCCAGGAGTTCTTC | CSARNRIQEFF
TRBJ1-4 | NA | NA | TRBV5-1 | TGCGCCAGCAGCGTGACAGGTCGGGGTGAAAAACTGTTTTTT | CASSVTGRGEKLFF
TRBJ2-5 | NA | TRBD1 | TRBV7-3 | TGTGCCAGCAGCTTACAGGGGGCCCAAGAGACCCAGTACTTC | CASSLQGAQETQYF
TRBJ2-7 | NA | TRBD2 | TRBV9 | TGTGCCAGCAGCGCCGGGACTAGCGGGGGCTACGAGCAGTACTTC | CASSAGTSGGYEQYF
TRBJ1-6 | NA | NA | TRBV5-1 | TGCGCCAGCAGCTTAGGGGATGGCTCCTATAATTCACCCCTCCACTTT | CASSLGDGSYNSPLHF
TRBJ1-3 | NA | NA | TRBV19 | TGTGCCAGTAGTCAAGGACAGAGCTCTGGAAACACCATATATTTT | CASSQGQSSGNTIYF
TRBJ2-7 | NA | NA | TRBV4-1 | TGCGCCAGCAGGCGGAGGGAACTACAGCAGTACTTC | CASRRRELQQYF
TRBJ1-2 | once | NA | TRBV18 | TGTGCCAGCTCACCACCGGAGTTCGGTGGCTACACCTTC | CASSPPEFGGYTF
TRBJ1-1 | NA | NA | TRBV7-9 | TGTTCCAGCAGCTCCACACAGGGATCCACTGAAGCTTTCTTT | CSSSSTQGSTEAFF
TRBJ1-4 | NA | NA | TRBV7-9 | TGTGCCAGCAGCCCGGAGGGGATGGGTGAAAAACTGTTTTTT | CASSPEGMGEKLFF
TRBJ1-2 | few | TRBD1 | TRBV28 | TGTGCCAGCATATACCAACAGGGGGCAAGGGGCTACACCTTC | CASIYQQGARGYTF
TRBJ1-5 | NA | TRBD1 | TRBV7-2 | TGTGCCAGCAGCTTGGGACAGGGGTACAATCAGCCCCAGCATTTT | CASSLGQGYNQPQHF
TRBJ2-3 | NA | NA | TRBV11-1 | TGTGCCAGCAGCGCGCGGGACAGTAGCACAGATACGCAGTATTTT | CASSARDSSTDTQYF
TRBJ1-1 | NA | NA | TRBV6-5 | TGTGCCAGCACCCTAGGTGTCCCTTTCGCTGAAGCTTTCTTT | CASTLGVPFAEAFF
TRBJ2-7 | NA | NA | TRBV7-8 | TGTGCCAGCAGCGCGCGGGACAGTTCCTACGAGCAGTACTTC | CASSARDSSYEQYF
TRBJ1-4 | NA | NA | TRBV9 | TGTGCCAGCAGCGAAGCAGGGACTCAGAAACTGTTTTTT | CASSEAGTQKLFF
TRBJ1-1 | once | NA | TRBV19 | TGTGCCAGTAGTCCCTGGACATCTATGAACACTGAAGCTTTCTTT | CASSPWTSMNTEAFF
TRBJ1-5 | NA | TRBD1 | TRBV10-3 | TGTGCCATCAGTGAGTCTCCAGGGGGCGGCCAGCCCCAGCATTTT | CAISESPGGGQPQHF
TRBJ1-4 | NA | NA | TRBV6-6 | TGTGCCAGCAGCCCGGGACAAACTAATGAAAAACTGTTTTTT | CASSPGQTNEKLFF
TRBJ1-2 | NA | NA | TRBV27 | TGTGCCAGCAGTTTATTATCCCGGGGAATCTATGGCTACACCTTC | CASSLLSRGIYGYTF
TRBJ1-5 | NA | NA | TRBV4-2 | TGTGCCAGCAGCCAAGTGCCCGGGACTATTAGCGGGAATCAGCCCCAGCATTTT | CASSQVPGTISGNQPQHF
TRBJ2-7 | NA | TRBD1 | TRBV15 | TGTGCCACCAGCACTGGACAGGGGATCTACGAGCAGTACTTC | CATSTGQGIYEQYF
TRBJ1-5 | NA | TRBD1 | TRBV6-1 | TGTGCCAGCAGTGAAGTTACAGGGGGGAATCAGCCCCAGCATTTT | CASSEVTGGNQPQHF
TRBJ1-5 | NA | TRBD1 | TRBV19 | TGTGCCAGTAGTGCAAATCATCCAGGGGGCGGCGTCGGCTTGAGCAATCAGCCCCAGCATTTT | CASSANHPGGGVGLSNQPQHF
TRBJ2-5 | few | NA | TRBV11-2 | TGTGCCAGCAGCTTAGGGGCTCAGGGGACCCAGTACTTC | CASSLGAQGTQYF
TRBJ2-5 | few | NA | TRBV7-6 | TGTGCCAGCAGCTTAGCCTGGGAGTACCAACGGGTTTACCAAGAGACCCAGTACTTC | CASSLAWEYQRVYQETQYF
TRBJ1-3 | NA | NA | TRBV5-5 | TGTGCCAGCAGGTCATCAGGGTACTCTGGAAACACCATATATTTT | CASRSSGYSGNTIYF
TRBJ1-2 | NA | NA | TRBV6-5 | TGTGCCAGCAGTACCAGGGGCGCGGGCTATGGCTACACCTTC | CASSTRGAGYGYTF
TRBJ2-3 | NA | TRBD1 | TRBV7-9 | TGTGCGGCAGGGGGTACAGATACGCAGTATTTT | CAAGGTDTQYF
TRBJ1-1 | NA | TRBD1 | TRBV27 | TGTGCCAGCAGTCTCCGGACAGGGAAGTCGATGAACACTGAAGCTTTCTTT | CASSLRTGKSMNTEAFF
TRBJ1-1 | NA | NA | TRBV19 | TGTGCCAGTAGTATAGGGGATGACAGGAACACTGAAGCTTTCTTT | CASSIGDDRNTEAFF
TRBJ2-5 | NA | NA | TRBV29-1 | TGCAGCGTTGAATGGGGAGACCAAGAGACCCAGTACTTC | CSVEWGDQETQYF